This T cell receptor beta chain came from a study of multiple sclerosis patients with progressive multifocal leukoencephalopathy (dated by TCRdb to between 2018 and 2021). For the study in its entirety: About 5 natalizumab-treated MS patients who did not develop PML were used as controls and were sampled longitudinally. The goal was to find JC virus-specific or public T-cell expansions that arose at the time of PML onset. Peripheral T and B cells were examined in MS patients who went on to develop PML (4 under natalizumab, 1 after alemtuzumab) as well as in treated patients who did not. Longitudinal follow-up was performed in two natalizumab-treated patients who later developed PML, from before therapy through 6 and 12 months to PML onset. Broad study findings and their caveats: Analysis was restricted to peripheral blood, although for natalizumab-associated PML, cerebrospinal fluid or brain lymphocytes might be more informative. Lower normalized Shannon entropy suggested less diverse TRB repertoires in most PML patients, whereas the natalizumab-treated controls showed values near 1. Because of the small, descriptive cohort, whether findings reflect JC virus infection or general immunocompromise remained unclear. No common TRBV or TRBJ gene usage or preferential TRBV-TRBJ pairings were detected when PML developed. TRB clones above 0.5% frequency appeared only in PML patients, but expanded clones at PML onset were already present before and during natalizumab therapy.

The meaning of the sample's time point label: before natalizumab initiation. Every listed patient had received interferon beta before, and every PML patient was female. T0 blood samples were collected before the first natalizumab infusion. Isolation of peripheral blood mononuclear cells was performed by Ficoll-Hypaque density gradient centrifugation. The table lists this clone with a count of one. Its antigen is still unknown. No much larger clone is present one base from it, and per-base qualities are unavailable. TRB CDR3 regions were amplified from genomic DNA with the immunoSEQ two-step multiplex PCR at survey-level depth. Synthetic inline TR CDR3 controls covering all V-J pairings were spiked into each PCR to estimate template counts and remove amplification bias. Reads went through processing to reduce amplification and sequencing bias, and quantification was done against synthetic TR CDR3 analogs. The original methods were these. Raw data were processed in ImmunoSEQ Analyzer, with out-of-frame sequences and CDR3s containing stop codons removed, and genes were named according to IMGT nomenclature. Repertoire diversity was summarized as normalized Shannon entropy, defined as 1 minus Pielou's evenness. TRB sequences were treated as identical only when sharing V gene, J gene and CDR3. Public PML clonotypes were CDR3s found in two or more PML-onset samples but not found earlier, in controls, or in public databases. Skylign with the observed count method was used to analyze CDR3 amino acid composition at each position. TCRdb holds this immuneACCESS table with in-frame rearrangements only. Some clones are missing; in checked studies, unresolved V genes explain under half, and the rest has no known cause. That table is the source of V, J and clone size, and D and trimming were worked out from the DNA. This sample comprises under 40,000 clones, about nine tenths of them detected only once. Around 1.4% of the sample belongs to the ten largest clones.

Sequences LGHNA (CDR1) and YSLEER (CDR2) are obtained from the germline V gene. V and J lose 4 bases and 7 bases, and a span of 16 bases separates them. From cysteine to phenylalanine, the CDR3 is 14 amino acids long. Only the CDR3 DNA stays, 42 bases, in frame from base 1. Specimen: PBMCs. This receptor was identified in a human donor with multiple sclerosis. The chain couples TRBV4-3 to TRBJ1-2; the D gene cannot be named for sure. The CDR3 reads as follows: CASSLPTAASGYTF. DNA sequence: TGCGCCAGCAGCCTTCCGACGGCCGCGAGTGGCTACACCTTC.